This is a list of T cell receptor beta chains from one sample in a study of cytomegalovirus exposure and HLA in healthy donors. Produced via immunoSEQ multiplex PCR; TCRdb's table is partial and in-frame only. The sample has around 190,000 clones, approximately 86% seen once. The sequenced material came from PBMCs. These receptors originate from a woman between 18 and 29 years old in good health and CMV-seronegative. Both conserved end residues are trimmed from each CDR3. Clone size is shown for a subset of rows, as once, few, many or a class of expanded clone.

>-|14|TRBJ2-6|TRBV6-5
ASSYSSVPGANVLT
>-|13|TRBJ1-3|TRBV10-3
AISEGAGAGNTIY
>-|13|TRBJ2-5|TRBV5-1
ASSFRRGNQETQY
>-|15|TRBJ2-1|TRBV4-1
ASSPRGGGQGVGEQF
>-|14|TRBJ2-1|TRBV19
ASSRGLAGSYNEQF
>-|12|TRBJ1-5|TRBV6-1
ASRGQGVHQPQH
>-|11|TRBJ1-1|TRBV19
ATMDRGENEAF
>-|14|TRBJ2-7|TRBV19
ASSFSGGAGIYEQY
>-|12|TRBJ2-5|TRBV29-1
SVTAPGTPETQY
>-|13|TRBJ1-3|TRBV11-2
ASRMPGHRGNTIY
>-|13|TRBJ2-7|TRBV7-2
ASSWGQASSYEQY
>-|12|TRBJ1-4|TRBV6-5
ASSYGGTNEKLF
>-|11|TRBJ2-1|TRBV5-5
ASSSSGSVEQF
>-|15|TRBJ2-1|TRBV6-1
ASSEDELAVKYNEQF
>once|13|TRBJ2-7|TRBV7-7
ASSPGTGVTYEQY
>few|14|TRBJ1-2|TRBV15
ATSRDLGGLGYGYT
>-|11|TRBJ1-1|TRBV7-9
ASSFQVNTEAF
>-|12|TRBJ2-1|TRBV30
AWSGDRSYNEQF
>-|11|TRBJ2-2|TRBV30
ALRGANTGELF
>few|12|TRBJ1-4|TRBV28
ASNLGRRREKLF
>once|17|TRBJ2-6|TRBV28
ASSPTPDKGISGANVLT
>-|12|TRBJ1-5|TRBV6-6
ASSLDRDNQPQH
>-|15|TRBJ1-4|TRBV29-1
SAVTLDETGGGEKLF
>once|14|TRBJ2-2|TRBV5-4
ASSLEAGANTGALF
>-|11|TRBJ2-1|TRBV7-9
ASSFGGDNEQF